Below, one T cell receptor (beta chain) is given with its context. This sample is drawn from a study of blood T cell repertoires in COVID-19. Authors' analysis steps: For nucleated cells, counts were estimated from reference gene primer amplification. Generated by immunoSEQ multiplex PCR, the TCRdb table keeps only in-frame clones and is missing some. V and J calls and clone size follow that table, whereas D and trimming were derived from the DNA. The profile shows around 52,000 clones, 89% of them singletons. This CDR3 is 11 amino acids long. Germline V gene data show CDR1 as SNHLY and CDR2 as FYNNEI. Deletions cut 6 bases from V and 5 bases from J, with 7 bases between.

Sequenced material: peripheral blood. The receptor's source is a woman of 80 years or more with acute or convalescent COVID-19. The chain carries TRBV2 and TRBJ2-5; a possible D gene is TRBD2 (5 bases). CDR3 sequence: CASSGEETQYF. CDR3 nucleotides: TGTGCCAGCAGCGGGGAGGAGACCCAGTACTTC.